This passage covers 31 T cell receptor beta chains from one sample sequenced in a study of T cells in Graves' hyperthyroidism and ophthalmopathy. Amplification targeted TCR beta CDR3 regions from RNA transcripts. HTBI primers were employed in a first-round RT-PCR of the TCR CDR3. TCRdb used MiXCR to reprocess the multiplex PCR reads, holding one entry per CDR3 protein. The sample has roughly 350,000 distinct CDR3 sequences; 14% are singletons. The source material was blood. Receptors originate from a woman between 25 and 40 years old with Graves' hyperthyroidism.

This clonotype occurred a few times. CDR3 DNA: TGTGCCAGCAGCGTAGGCTTGAGCACTGAAGCTTTCTTT. Its translation is CASSVGLSTEAFF. The chain joins TRBV9 to TRBJ1-1; no reliable D call. CDR1 is SGDLS and CDR2 is YYNGEE in the germline V gene. The CDR3 length is 13 residues. The germline V and J ends were trimmed by 0 bases and 4 bases, with 7 bases remaining between them. The whole variable domain, remainder taken from reference TRBV9 and TRBJ1-1, is DSGVTQTPKHLITATGQRVTLRCSPRSGDLSVYWYQQSLDQGLQFLIQYYNGEERAKGNILERFSAQQFPDLHSELNLSSLELGDSALYFCASSVGLSTEAFFGQGTRLTVV.

This clonotype showed up many times. The chain is built from TRBV18 and TRBJ2-7; tentatively, D is TRBD1 (7 bases). The ends were cut back, 4 bases at V and 4 bases at J, with 11 bases in the middle. Per germline, CDR1 KGHSH and CDR2 LQKENI. The CDR3 covers 13 residues. CDR3 coding DNA: TGTGCCAGCTCACTACAGGGGAGGTACGAGCAGTACTTC. Amino acid sequence: CASSLQGRYEQYF. The full variable domain, in which reference TRBV18 and TRBJ2-7 provide the parts outside the CDR3, is NAGVMQNPRHLVRRRGQEARLRCSPMKGHSHVYWYRQLPEEGLKFMVYLQKENIIDESGMPKERFSAEFPKEGPSILRIQQVVRGDSAAYFCASSLQGRYEQYFGPGTRLTVT.

This clonotype came up a few times. The chain couples TRBV7-2 to TRBJ2-2; no definite D call. CDR1 and CDR2 from the germline V gene are SGHTA and FQGNSA. Deletions cut 5 bases from V and 5 bases from J, with 15 bases between. CDR3 size: 15 residues. For the CDR3, the DNA is TGTGCCAGCAGCCAATCCGACTCTTGGACCGGGGAGCTGTTTTTT. Translated: CASSQSDSWTGELFF.

This clonotype was found many times. V and J are TRBV28 and TRBJ2-7; D might be TRBD2 (6 bases). The V gene's germline CDR1 is MDHEN and CDR2 SYDVKM. The CDR3 loop spans 15 amino acids. V was clipped by 8 bases and J by 1 base, with 18 bases between them. The CDR3 is CASDGSGTASYEQYF. The CDR3 DNA is TGTGCCAGCGACGGGTCCGGGACTGCATCCTACGAGCAGTACTTC. The full variable domain, completed using reference TRBV28 and TRBJ2-7, is DVKVTQSSRYLVKRTGEKVFLECVQDMDHENMFWYRQDPGLGLRLIYFSYDVKMKEKGDIPEGYSVSREKKERFSLILESASTNQTSMYLCASDGSGTASYEQYFGPGTRLTVT.

This clonotype came up many times. The V gene is TRBV2, the J gene TRBJ2-1; D ambiguous. Trimming removed 1 base at V and 12 bases at J, with 7 bases between. Germline V lookup: CDR1 SNHLY, CDR2 FYNNEI. The CDR3 totals 11 residues. CDR3 amino acids: CASSEGVWQFF. The CDR3 DNA reads TGTGCCAGCAGTGAAGGGGTCTGGCAGTTCTTC.

This clonotype was seen a few times. The chain links TRBV2 to TRBJ1-1; D gene uncertain. The CDR3 runs 12 residues. Germline CDR1 reads SNHLY; CDR2 reads FYNNEI. V lost 8 bases and J 0 bases, leaving 7 bases between the germline ends. This chain's CDR3 is CASGSLNTEAFF. CDR3 DNA: TGTGCCAGCGGGTCCTTGAACACTGAAGCTTTCTTT.

The V call is TRBV11-2, the J call TRBJ1-4; the D gene is possibly TRBD1 (6 bases). Germline V gene sequence: CDR1 SGHAT, CDR2 FQNNGV. This CDR3 comprises 15 residues. Deletions cut 1 base from V and 7 bases from J, with 13 bases between. Written as DNA, the CDR3 is TGTGCCAGCAGCTTAGGAGGGGGGGAGACTGAAAAACTGTTTTTT. Translating gives CASSLGGGETEKLFF.

The sample holds many counts of this clonotype. The chain recombines TRBV6-1 with TRBJ1-1; D perhaps matches TRBD1 (5 bases). V was cut by 6 bases and J by 1 base, with 9 bases left in between. The CDR3 loop spans 13 amino acids. Germline-derived CDR1 and CDR2 are MNHNS and SASEGT. The CDR3 loop reads CASSRTWNTEAFF. DNA of the CDR3: TGTGCCAGCAGCCGGACATGGAACACTGAAGCTTTCTTT.

This clonotype was picked up a small number of times. This rearrangement joins TRBV6-5 to TRBJ2-7; TRBD2 might be the D (6 bases). The CDR3 has 15 amino acids. V lost 0 bases, J lost 4 bases, and 13 bases lay in between. Germline V CDR1 and CDR2: MNHEY, SVGAGI. The chain's CDR3 is CASSYSIPSVYEQYF. In DNA form, the CDR3 reads TGTGCCAGCAGTTACTCGATTCCTAGCGTTTACGAGCAGTACTTC.

This clonotype was counted a few times. CDR3 bases: TGCAGCGTTGAAGATCGAGTAGCGGACAATGAGCAGTTCTTC. This sequence encodes CSVEDRVADNEQFF. The J gene is TRBJ2-1, the V gene TRBV29-1, with TRBD2 as a possible D gene (6 bases). V was shortened by 0 bases and J by 5 bases, with 11 bases between the two germline ends. The CDR3 is made up of 14 amino acids. CDR1 is SQVTM and CDR2 is ANQGSEA in the germline V gene.

This clonotype turned up a few times. This chain connects TRBV27 to TRBJ2-7; 10 positions agree with TRBD2. Looked up from germline, CDR1 is MNHEY and CDR2 is SMNVEV (reference sequence). The CDR3 is 18 residues long. Trimming took 5 bases from V and 2 from J; bases not matched to a gene: 15. The CDR3, as DNA: TGTGCCAGCAGTACCCCGGGCCTAGCGGGAGTAGTCCCCTACGAGCAGTACTTC. It codes for CASSTPGLAGVVPYEQYF.

The rearrangement joins TRBV7-8 to TRBJ2-7; D may be TRBD2 (5 bases). Per the germline V gene, CDR1 is SGHVS and CDR2 is FQNEAQ. V lost 1 base, J lost 5 bases, and 15 bases lay in between. The CDR3 sequence is 15 residues long. For the CDR3, the DNA is TGTGCCAGCAGCTTAGGCCGGGGATCCGCGGACGAGCAGTACTTC. Amino acids: CASSLGRGSADEQYF. Drawing the rest from reference TRBV7-8 and TRBJ2-7, the complete variable domain is GAGVSQSPRYKVAKRGQDVALRCDPISGHVSLFWYQQALGQGPEFLTYFQNEAQLDKSGLPSDRFFAERPEGSVSTLKIQRTQQEDSAVYLCASSLGRGSADEQYFGPGTRLTVT.

A few counts support this clonotype. The chain employs TRBV30 and TRBJ1-1; possibly TRBD1 for D (5 bases). Germline V gene data show CDR1 as GTSNPN and CDR2 as SVGIG (reference sequence). The CDR3 is 14 residues long. Trimming removed 4 bases at V and 6 bases at J, with 18 bases between. DNA of the CDR3: TGTGCCTGGACCACGCAAAGGGGATGGTCTGAAGCTTTCTTT. Its protein product is CAWTTQRGWSEAFF. Using reference TRBV30 and TRBJ1-1 for the parts outside the CDR3, the full variable domain is SQTIHQWPATLVQPVGSPLSLECTVEGTSNPNLYWYRQAAGRGLQLLFYSVGIGQISSEVPQNLSASRPQDRQFILSSKKLLLSDSGFYLCAWTTQRGWSEAFFGQGTRLTVV.

This chain connects TRBV28 to TRBJ2-7; 7 bases are a match to TRBD2. The CDR3 contains 14 residues. From germline, CDR1 is MDHEN and CDR2 SYDVKM. The V and J ends lost 8 bases and 0 bases, in that order; junction bases with no gene match: 7. The chain's CDR3 is CASGQLAPSYEQYF. CDR3 sequence (DNA): TGTGCCAGCGGCCAACTAGCGCCCTCCTACGAGCAGTACTTC.

This clonotype was counted a few times. The rearrangement links TRBV6-1 to TRBJ2-6, with unresolved D. The V end was cut by 7 bases, the J end by 1 base, with 20 bases between. The CDR3 is made up of 18 amino acids. From germline, CDR1 is MNHNS and CDR2 SASEGT. The CDR3, as DNA: TGTGCCAGCACCTTTGATTCGACTTCTTCATCTGGGGCCAACGTCCTGACTTTC. Its translation is CASTFDSTSSSGANVLTF.

This clonotype came up many times. The chain combines TRBV5-8 with TRBJ2-5, with D possibly being TRBD2 (5 bases). V lost 4 bases and J 5 bases, leaving 15 bases between the germline ends. This CDR3 region has 14 residues. Germline V CDR1 and CDR2: SGHTS, YDEGEE. The CDR3 is CASSVGITRETQYF. The CDR3 coding sequence is TGTGCCAGCAGCGTCGGGATTACGCGGGAGACCCAGTACTTC.

This clonotype was observed a handful of times. The chain joins TRBV28 to TRBJ1-2, with D unresolved. The germline CDR1 and CDR2 sequences are MDHEN and SYDVKM. The CDR3 length is 13 residues. V shed 5 bases and J shed 3 bases, with 10 bases lying between them. CDR3 nucleotides: TGTGCCAGCAGTCCGAGACGGCACTATGGCTACACCTTC. Translating gives CASSPRRHYGYTF.

The chain employs TRBV6-1 and TRBJ2-1, with D unclear. The germline V gene has CDR1 MNHNS and CDR2 SASEGT. Between the trimmed V and J ends, which lost 6 bases and 9 bases, there was a span of 15 bases. The length of the CDR3 is 13 residues. This chain's CDR3 is CASRPLRTGEQFF. The CDR3, as DNA: TGTGCCAGCAGACCCCTGAGGACCGGTGAGCAGTTCTTC.

In this sample, this clonotype turned up a few times. This sequence joins TRBV28 and TRBJ2-1, with D perhaps matching TRBD2 (6 bases). Germline loops: CDR1 MDHEN, CDR2 SYDVKM. Trimming stripped 6 bases from V and 5 bases from J, with 17 bases between. CDR3 length: 15 residues. The CDR3 sequence is CASRKTGLLNNEQFF. CDR3 in DNA: TGTGCCAGCAGGAAGACGGGACTCCTGAACAATGAGCAGTTCTTC.

This clonotype was counted only a few times. The V and J genes are TRBV7-9 and TRBJ2-7; no clear D. In germline, CDR1 is SEHNR, CDR2 FQNEAQ (reference sequence). With 9 bases removed from V and 7 bases from J, the gap between germline ends came to 22 bases. The length of the CDR3 is 14 residues. CDR3 sequence: CARNRPTCPGEQYF. The CDR3, as DNA: TGTGCCAGGAACCGACCGACCTGCCCTGGAGAGCAGTACTTC.

This clonotype was counted ten times or more. The chain recombines TRBV12-3 or TRBV12-4 with TRBJ2-7; D possibly corresponds to TRBD2 (6 bases). Trimming pared 5 bases from V and 6 bases from J, leaving 14 bases between. The CDR3 runs 13 residues. This chain's CDR3 is CASSINVGGEQYF. CDR3 sequence (DNA): TGTGCCAGCAGTATTAATGTCGGGGGCGAGCAGTACTTC.

In its sample, this clonotype was seen many times. The chain uses TRBV7-2 and TRBJ2-7; D remains ambiguous. Trimming pared 2 bases from V and 5 bases from J, leaving 10 bases between. There are 13 residues in the CDR3. The germline CDR1 and CDR2 sequences are SGHTA and FQGNSA. Here the CDR3 DNA reads TGTGCCAGCAGCTTAAGTTATGAAAACGAGCAGTACTTC. Its translation: CASSLSYENEQYF.

This clonotype showed up many times. The V and J genes are TRBV7-2 and TRBJ1-4, with D possibly TRBD1 on 6 matching bases. CDR1 is SGHTA, CDR2 FQGNSA, per germline. This CDR3 is 13 amino acids long. V was cut by 5 bases and J by 10 bases, with 14 bases left in between. The CDR3 is CASSRGQYGKLFF. Written as DNA, the CDR3 is TGTGCCAGCAGCCGAGGACAGTATGGAAAACTGTTTTTT.

This chain connects TRBV19 to TRBJ2-7, with 11 bases matching TRBD2. Per germline, CDR1 LNHDA and CDR2 SQIVND (reference sequence). V shed 2 bases and J 1 base; nucleotides not matched to a gene: 7. This CDR3 is 17 amino acids long. CDR3 loop: CASSITTSGRTSYEQYF. Here the CDR3 DNA reads TGTGCCAGTAGTATAACCACTAGCGGGAGAACATCCTACGAGCAGTACTTC.

This clonotype was recorded many times. This sequence joins TRBV11-2 and TRBJ2-7; D perhaps matches TRBD1 (5 bases). Germline CDR1 reads SGHAT; CDR2 reads FQNNGV. Between the trimmed V and J ends, which lost 5 bases and 4 bases, there was a span of 12 bases. The CDR3 totals 13 residues. CDR3 residues: CASSGGSGYEQYF. The CDR3, as DNA: TGTGCCAGCAGCGGTGGGTCAGGGTACGAGCAGTACTTC.

The CDR3 reads CASSVGRAGTPTQETQYF. The CDR3 bases are TGTGCCAGCAGCGTAGGGCGAGCGGGAACTCCGACGCAAGAGACCCAGTACTTC. The genes are TRBV9 and TRBJ2-5; TRBD2 matches 7 bases. With V trimmed by 0 bases and J by 2 bases, 13 bases remained unmatched. This CDR3 is 18 amino acids long. Germline lookup yields CDR1 SGDLS and CDR2 YYNGEE.

The rearrangement joins TRBV6-2 or TRBV6-3 to TRBJ2-2, with TRBD1 identical over 7 bases. The CDR3 length is 13 residues. V dropped 8 bases and J dropped 11; count of bases not matched to a gene: 11. The V gene's germline CDR1 is MNHEY and CDR2 SVGEGT. The CDR3 DNA sequence: TGTGCCAGCCAAGTAGGGGGCCTCAGAGAGCTGTTTTTT. Translation gives CASQVGGLRELFF.

The table lists this clonotype with a few counts. The rearrangement joins TRBV19 to TRBJ1-2; possible D gene TRBD1, 6 bases. Germline CDR1 and CDR2: LNHDA and SQIVND (reference sequence). Trimming pared 5 bases from V and 6 bases from J, leaving 13 bases between. This CDR3 is 13 amino acids long. The CDR3 nucleotides read TGTGCCAGTAGTCTTCGACAGGCTCATGGCTACACCTTC. Its translation is CASSLRQAHGYTF.

This clonotype was seen ten or more times. This sequence joins TRBV27 and TRBJ2-2, with a tentative D call TRBD1 (5 bases). This CDR3 spans 17 amino acids. Germline loops: CDR1 MNHEY, CDR2 SMNVEV (reference sequence). Trimming cost V 0 bases and J 9 bases, with 20 bases left between them. CDR3 DNA sequence: TGTGCCAGCAGTTTATCCTCCGGACATACGAACCGGAGGGAGCTGTTTTTT. This encodes CASSLSSGHTNRRELFF.

This clonotype was seen repeatedly, ten times or more. The chain uses TRBV29-1 and TRBJ2-5; 11 nucleotides match TRBD2. The CDR3 has 15 residues. Trimming took 7 bases from V and 5 from J; bases not matched to a gene: 12. CDR1 and CDR2 (germline): SQVTM, ANQGSEA. The CDR3 reads CSGSELAGERETQYF. The CDR3, as DNA: TGCAGCGGGTCAGAACTAGCGGGAGAAAGGGAGACCCAGTACTTC.

Ten or more counts support this clonotype. The CDR3 DNA follows: TGTGCCAGCAGTTCTCAACCGAGGGGGAACACTGAAGCTTTCTTT. The encoded protein is CASSSQPRGNTEAFF. The chain joins TRBV12-3 or TRBV12-4 to TRBJ1-1, with D possibly TRBD1 on 5 matching bases. V lost 4 bases to trimming and J lost 1 base, with 13 bases between them. The CDR3 contains 15 residues.